This T cell receptor (beta chain) was documented in a study of cytomegalovirus exposure and HLA in healthy donors. Despite likely unrecorded immune exposures, the donors were nominally healthy at the time of sampling. PCR employed 60 Vbeta and 13 Jbeta primers. Original methodology: The count from a later analysis was about 80 million unique TCR beta chains, some 12 million of them shared. Repertoires were generated with immunoSEQ multiplex PCR, while TCRdb's copy carries only in-frame clones and drops some. The DNA was the basis for D and trimming; V, J and clone size are from that table. The top ten hold 0.2% to 0.25% of the sample, which has approximately 220,000 clones, roughly four fifths seen once. General study points: A later analysis, which compared TCR beta chains of equal frequency, found the HLA-associated ones more clonally expanded.

Details on this clone: Its matching antigen is unknown.

Input material: PBMCs. The clonotype was recovered from a girl under 10 years old in good health and CMV-seronegative.

The DNA for the CDR3 is TGCGCCAGCAGCGAAGACGGGATGGGCTATGGCTACACCTTC. This translates into CASSEDGMGYGYTF. This chain joins TRBV5-1 and TRBJ1-2; D gene uncertain. This CDR3 region has 14 residues. Deletions cut 4 bases from V and 4 bases from J, with 14 bases between. Germline CDR1 is SGHRS and CDR2 is YFSETQ.